The T cell receptor (beta chain) described here comes from a study of technical replicates of blood from four donors. The method was immunoSEQ multiplex PCR; TCRdb's version includes in-frame clones alone and lacks a portion of them. The top ten clones hold around 4.5% of a sample with more than 55,000 clones, approximately 90% of them seen once. This clone was detected once. V dropped 4 bases and J dropped 8; count of bases not matched to a gene: 3. The CDR3 is 12 residues long. CDR1 is SEHNR and CDR2 is FQNEAQ in the germline V gene (reference sequence). This sequence originates from a human donor in good health. Some clones in this sample may be carry-over from other donors' samples. The chain is built from TRBV7-9 and TRBJ1-2; 8 bases are shared with TRBD1. Sequencing input: PBMCs. The CDR3 sequence is CASSSTGVGYTF. The CDR3 DNA follows: TGTGCCAGCAGCTCGACAGGGGTGGGCTACACCTTC.